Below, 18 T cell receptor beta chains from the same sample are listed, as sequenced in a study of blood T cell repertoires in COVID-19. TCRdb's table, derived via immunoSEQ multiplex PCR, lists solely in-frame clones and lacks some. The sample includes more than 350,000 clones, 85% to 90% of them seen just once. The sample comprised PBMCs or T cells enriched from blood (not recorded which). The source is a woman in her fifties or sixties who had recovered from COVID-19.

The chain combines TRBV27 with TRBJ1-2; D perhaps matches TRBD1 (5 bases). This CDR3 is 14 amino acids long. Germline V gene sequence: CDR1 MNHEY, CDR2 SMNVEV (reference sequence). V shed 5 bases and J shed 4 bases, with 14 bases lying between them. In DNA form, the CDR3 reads TGTGCCAGCAGTATAACAGGCAACGGCTATGGCTACACCTTC. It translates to CASSITGNGYGYTF.

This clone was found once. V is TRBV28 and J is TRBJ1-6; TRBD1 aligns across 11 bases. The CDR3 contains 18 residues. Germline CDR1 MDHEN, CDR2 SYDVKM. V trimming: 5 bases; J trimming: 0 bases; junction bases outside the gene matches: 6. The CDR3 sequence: CASSPGTGGTSYNSPLHF. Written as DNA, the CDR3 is TGTGCCAGCAGTCCCGGGACAGGGGGGACCTCCTATAATTCACCCCTCCACTTT.

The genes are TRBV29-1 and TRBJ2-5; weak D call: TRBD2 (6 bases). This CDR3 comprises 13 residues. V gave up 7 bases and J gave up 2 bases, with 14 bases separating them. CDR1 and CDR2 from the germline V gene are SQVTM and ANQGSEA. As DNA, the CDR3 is TGCAGCGCGTCCGGGGGAGCGCAAGAGACCCAGTACTTC. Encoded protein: CSASGGAQETQYF.

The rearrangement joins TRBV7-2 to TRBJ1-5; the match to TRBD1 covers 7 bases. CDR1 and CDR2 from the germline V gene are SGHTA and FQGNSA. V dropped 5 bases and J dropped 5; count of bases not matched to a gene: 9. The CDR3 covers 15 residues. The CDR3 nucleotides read TGTGCCAGCAGCCAACCGGGACAGAGCCATCAGCCCCAGCATTTT. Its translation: CASSQPGQSHQPQHF.

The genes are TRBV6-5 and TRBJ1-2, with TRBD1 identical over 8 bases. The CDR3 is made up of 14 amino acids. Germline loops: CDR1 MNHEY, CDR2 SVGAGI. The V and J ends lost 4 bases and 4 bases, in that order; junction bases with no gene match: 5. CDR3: CASSSGTGGYGYTF. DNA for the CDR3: TGTGCCAGCAGTTCCGGAACAGGGGGCTATGGCTACACCTTC.

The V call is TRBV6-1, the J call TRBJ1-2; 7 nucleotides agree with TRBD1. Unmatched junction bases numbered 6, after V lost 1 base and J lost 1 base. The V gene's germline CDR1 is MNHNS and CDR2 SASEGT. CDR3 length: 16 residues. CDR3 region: CASSEEPGGYNYGYTF. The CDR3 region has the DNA TGTGCCAGCAGTGAAGAACCAGGGGGTTATAACTATGGCTACACCTTC.

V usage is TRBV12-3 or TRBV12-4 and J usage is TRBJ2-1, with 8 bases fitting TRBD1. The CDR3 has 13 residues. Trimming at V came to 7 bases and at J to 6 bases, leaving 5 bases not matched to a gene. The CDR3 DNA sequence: TGTGCCAGCAAGGAAACAGGGGGCAATGAGCAGTTCTTC. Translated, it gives CASKETGGNEQFF.

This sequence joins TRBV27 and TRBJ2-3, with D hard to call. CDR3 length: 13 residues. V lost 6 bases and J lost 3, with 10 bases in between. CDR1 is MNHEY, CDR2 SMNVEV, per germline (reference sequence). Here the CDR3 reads CASRGYGTDTQYF. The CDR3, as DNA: TGTGCCAGCAGGGGCTATGGGACAGATACGCAGTATTTT.

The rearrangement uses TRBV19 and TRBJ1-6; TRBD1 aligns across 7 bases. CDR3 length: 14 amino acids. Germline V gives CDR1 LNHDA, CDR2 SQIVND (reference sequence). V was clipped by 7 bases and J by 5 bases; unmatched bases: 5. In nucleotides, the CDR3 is TGTGCCAGTAATTCGGACAGGAATAATTCACCCCTCCACTTT. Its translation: CASNSDRNNSPLHF.

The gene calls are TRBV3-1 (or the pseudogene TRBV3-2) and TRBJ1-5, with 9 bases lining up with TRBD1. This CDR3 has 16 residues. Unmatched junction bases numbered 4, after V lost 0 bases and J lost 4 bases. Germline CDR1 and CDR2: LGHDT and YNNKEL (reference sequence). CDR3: CASSQEGQGGNQPQHF. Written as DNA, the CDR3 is TGTGCCAGCAGCCAAGAGGGACAGGGCGGGAATCAGCCCCAGCATTTT.

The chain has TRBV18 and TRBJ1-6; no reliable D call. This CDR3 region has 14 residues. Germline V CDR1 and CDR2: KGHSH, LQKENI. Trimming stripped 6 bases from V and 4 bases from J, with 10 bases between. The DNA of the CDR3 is TGTGCCAGCTCGGCCGAGGCTTATAATTCACCCCTCCACTTT. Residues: CASSAEAYNSPLHF.

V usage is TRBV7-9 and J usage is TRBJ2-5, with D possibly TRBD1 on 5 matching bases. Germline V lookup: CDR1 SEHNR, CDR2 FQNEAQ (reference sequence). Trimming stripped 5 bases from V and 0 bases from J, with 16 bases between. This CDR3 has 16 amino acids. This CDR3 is CASSPTTDPYQETQYF. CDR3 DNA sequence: TGTGCCAGCAGCCCTACGACAGATCCGTACCAAGAGACCCAGTACTTC.

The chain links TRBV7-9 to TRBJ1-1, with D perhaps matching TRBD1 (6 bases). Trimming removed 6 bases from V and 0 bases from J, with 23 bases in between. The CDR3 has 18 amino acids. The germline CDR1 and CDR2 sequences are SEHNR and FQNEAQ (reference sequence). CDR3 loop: CASSSKLGQTFMNTEAFF. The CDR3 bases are TGTGCCAGCAGTTCGAAATTAGGACAGACCTTCATGAACACTGAAGCTTTCTTT. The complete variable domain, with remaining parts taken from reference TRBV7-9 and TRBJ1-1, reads DTGVSQNPRHKITKRGQNVTFRCDPISEHNRLYWYRQTLGQGPEFLTYFQNEAQLEKSRLLSDRFSAERPKGSFSTLEIQRTEQGDSAMYLCASSSKLGQTFMNTEAFFGQGTRLTVV.

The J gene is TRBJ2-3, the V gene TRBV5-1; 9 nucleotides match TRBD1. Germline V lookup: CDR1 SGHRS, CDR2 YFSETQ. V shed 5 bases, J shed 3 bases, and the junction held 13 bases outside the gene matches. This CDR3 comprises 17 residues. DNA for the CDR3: TGCGCCAGCAGTTCCGGGACAGGGTCAATAGTTACAGATACGCAGTATTTT. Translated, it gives CASSSGTGSIVTDTQYF. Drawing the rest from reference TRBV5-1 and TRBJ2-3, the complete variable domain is KAGVTQTPRYLIKTRGQQVTLSCSPISGHRSVSWYQQTPGQGLQFLFEYFSETQRNKGNFPGRFSGRQFSNSRSEMNVSTLELGDSALYLCASSSGTGSIVTDTQYFGPGTRLTVL.

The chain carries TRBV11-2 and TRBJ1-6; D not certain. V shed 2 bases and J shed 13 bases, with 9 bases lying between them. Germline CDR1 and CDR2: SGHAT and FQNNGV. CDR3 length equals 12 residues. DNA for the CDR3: TGTGCCAGCAGCTTAAGCGGTCCGCCCCTCCACTTT. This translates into CASSLSGPPLHF.

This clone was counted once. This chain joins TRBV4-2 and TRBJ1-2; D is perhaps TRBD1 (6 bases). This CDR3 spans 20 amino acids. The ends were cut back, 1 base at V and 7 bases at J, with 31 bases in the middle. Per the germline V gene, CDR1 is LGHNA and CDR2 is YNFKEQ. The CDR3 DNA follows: TGTGCCAGCAGCCAAGTTTTGGGGGCGGAGGCAGCGATCCGCCCGGTTGGCTACACCTTC. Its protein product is CASSQVLGAEAAIRPVGYTF.

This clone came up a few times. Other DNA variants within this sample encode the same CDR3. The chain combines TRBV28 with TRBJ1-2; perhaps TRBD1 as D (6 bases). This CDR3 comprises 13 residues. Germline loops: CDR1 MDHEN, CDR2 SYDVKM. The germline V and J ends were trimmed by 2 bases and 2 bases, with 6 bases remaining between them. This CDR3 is CASSLGGNYGYTF. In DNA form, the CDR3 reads TGTGCCAGCAGTTTAGGGGGCAACTATGGCTACACCTTC.

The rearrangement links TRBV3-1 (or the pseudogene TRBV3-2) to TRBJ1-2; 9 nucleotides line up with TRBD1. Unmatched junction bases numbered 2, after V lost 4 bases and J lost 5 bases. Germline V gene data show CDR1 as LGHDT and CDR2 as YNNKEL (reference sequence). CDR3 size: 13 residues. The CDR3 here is CASSRDRVYGYTF. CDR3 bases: TGTGCCAGCAGCCGGGACAGGGTTTATGGCTACACCTTC.